This TCR beta chain was identified during a study of post-analysis software for immune sequencing data. Overall study context: The patients showed relapsing-remitting, secondary progressive and progressive-relapsing multiple sclerosis courses. Study results and caveats: There was significantly lower normalized Chao1 diversity in multiple sclerosis patients than in controls. Strong co-clustering by F measure was seen for same-batch samples. TRBV5-6, TRBV5-1 and TRBV20-1 were among a handful of TRBV segments more frequent in patients than controls.

The TCR beta cDNA libraries contained unique molecular identifiers. Each CDR3 protein gets one entry after TCRdb re-called the PCR reads with MiXCR. The sample carries fewer than 850,000 distinct CDR3 sequences, 25% to 30% recorded once. This CDR3 spans 15 amino acids. Trimming cost V 3 bases and J 4 bases; bases outside gene matches: 7. A few counts support this clonotype. Antigen: not known. The material sequenced was blood. The J gene is TRBJ1-2, the V gene TRBV12-3 or TRBV12-4, with 8 bases lining up with TRBD1. The clonotype was recovered from a girl aged 10 to 17 with multiple sclerosis. The CDR3 protein is CASSFKLGQVYGYTF. The CDR3 coding sequence is TGTGCCAGCAGTTTTAAGTTGGGACAGGTCTATGGCTACACCTTC.